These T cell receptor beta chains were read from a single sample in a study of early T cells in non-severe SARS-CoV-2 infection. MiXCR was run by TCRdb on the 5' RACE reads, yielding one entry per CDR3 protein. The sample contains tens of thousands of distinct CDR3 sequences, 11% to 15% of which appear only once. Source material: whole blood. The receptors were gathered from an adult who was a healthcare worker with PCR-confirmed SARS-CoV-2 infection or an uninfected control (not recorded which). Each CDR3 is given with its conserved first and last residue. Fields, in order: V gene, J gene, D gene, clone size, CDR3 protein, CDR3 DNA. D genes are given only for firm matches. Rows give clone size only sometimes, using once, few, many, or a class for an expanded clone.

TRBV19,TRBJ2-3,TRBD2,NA,CASSTTRGGATSTDTQYF,TGTGCCAGTAGTACGACACGCGGGGGGGCTACTAGCACAGATACGCAGTATTTT
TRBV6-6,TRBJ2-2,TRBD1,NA,CASSYSNRGHTEELFF,TGTGCCAGCAGTTACTCGAACAGGGGGCACACCGAGGAGCTGTTTTTT
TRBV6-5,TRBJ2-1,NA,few,CASSYIQELYNEQFF,TGTGCCAGCAGTTACATCCAGGAGCTATACAATGAGCAGTTCTTC
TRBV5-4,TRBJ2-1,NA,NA,CASRMMDEQFF,TGTGCCAGCAGGATGATGGATGAGCAGTTCTTC
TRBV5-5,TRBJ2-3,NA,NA,CASSRGLGGFTDTQYF,TGTGCCAGCAGCCGGGGTTTGGGGGGATTCACAGATACGCAGTATTTT
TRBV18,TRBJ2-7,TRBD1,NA,CASSPPQSGGGNYEQYF,TGTGCCAGCTCACCACCTCAGTCAGGGGGCGGTAACTACGAGCAGTACTTC
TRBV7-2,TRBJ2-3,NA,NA,CASSSPLGPETDTQYF,TGTGCCAGCAGCTCGCCCCTGGGCCCGGAAACAGATACGCAGTATTTT
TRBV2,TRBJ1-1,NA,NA,CASSERYGTEAFF,TGTGCCAGCAGTGAACGCTACGGCACTGAAGCTTTCTTT
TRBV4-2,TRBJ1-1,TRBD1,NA,CASSQADRGDTEAFF,TGTGCCAGCAGCCAAGCAGACAGGGGAGACACTGAAGCTTTCTTT
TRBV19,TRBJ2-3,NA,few,CASSIGSARTDTQYF,TGTGCCAGTAGTATAGGTTCGGCTCGCACAGATACGCAGTATTTT
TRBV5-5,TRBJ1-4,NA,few,CASSPGAGEVEKLFF,TGTGCCAGCAGCCCGGGGGCAGGGGAAGTTGAAAAACTGTTTTTT
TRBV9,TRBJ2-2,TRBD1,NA,CASSVTGGGGGELFF,TGTGCCAGCAGCGTAACAGGGGGCGGAGGCGGGGAGCTGTTTTTT
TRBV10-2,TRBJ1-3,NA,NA,CASSESTGNTIYF,TGCGCCAGCAGTGAAAGCACTGGAAACACCATATATTTT
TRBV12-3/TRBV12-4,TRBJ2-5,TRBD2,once,CASSFSGGRQETQYF,TGTGCCAGCAGTTTTAGCGGGGGGCGGCAAGAGACCCAGTACTTC
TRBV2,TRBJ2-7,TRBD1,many,CASRVTGPSYEQYF,TGTGCCAGCAGGGTGACAGGGCCCTCCTACGAGCAGTACTTC
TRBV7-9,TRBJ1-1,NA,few,CASSQIDTEAFF,TGTGCCAGCAGCCAGATAGACACTGAAGCTTTCTTT
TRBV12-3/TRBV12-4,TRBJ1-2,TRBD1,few,CASRGTGGLEGYTF,TGTGCCAGCAGAGGGACAGGGGGCTTAGAGGGCTACACCTTC
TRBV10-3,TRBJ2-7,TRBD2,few,CAISEGLAGAHEQYF,TGTGCCATCAGTGAGGGGCTAGCGGGGGCCCACGAGCAGTACTTC
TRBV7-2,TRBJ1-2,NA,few,CASSLYEYGYTF,TGTGCCAGCAGCTTATATGAGTACGGCTACACCTTC
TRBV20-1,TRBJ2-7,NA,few,CSATGALTSSYEQYF,TGCAGTGCCACGGGGGCGCTAACGAGCTCCTACGAGCAGTACTTC
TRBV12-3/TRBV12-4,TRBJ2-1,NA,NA,CASTLVVGDNEQFF,TGTGCCAGCACTTTAGTAGTAGGGGATAATGAGCAGTTCTTC
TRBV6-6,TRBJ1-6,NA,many,CASSPVTGVNSPLHF,TGTGCCAGCAGCCCCGTGACAGGAGTCAATTCACCCCTCCACTTT
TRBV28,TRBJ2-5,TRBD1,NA,CASSLGQGRKTQYF,TGTGCCAGCAGTCTCGGACAGGGGCGAAAGACCCAGTACTTC
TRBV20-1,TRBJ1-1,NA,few,CSAEIGFEAFF,TGCAGTGCCGAGATAGGGTTTGAAGCTTTCTTT
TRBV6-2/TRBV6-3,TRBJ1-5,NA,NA,CAHASGRGYSNQPQHF,TGTGCCCACGCAAGCGGGCGAGGGTATAGCAATCAGCCCCAGCATTTT
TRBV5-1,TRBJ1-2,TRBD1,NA,CASSLIPGTEYGYTF,TGCGCCAGCAGCCTCATACCCGGGACAGAATATGGCTACACCTTC
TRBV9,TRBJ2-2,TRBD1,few,CASSVRGHGELFF,TGTGCCAGCAGCGTGAGGGGGCACGGGGAGCTGTTTTTT
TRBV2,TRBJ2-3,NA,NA,CASSEGGDLTDTQYF,TGTGCCAGCAGTGAGGGGGGCGACCTCACAGATACGCAGTATTTT
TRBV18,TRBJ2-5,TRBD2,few,CASSPGGVETQYF,TGTGCCAGCTCACCGGGAGGGGTCGAGACCCAGTACTTC
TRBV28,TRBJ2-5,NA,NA,CASRFRARETQYF,TGTGCCAGCCGATTTCGGGCAAGGGAGACCCAGTACTTC
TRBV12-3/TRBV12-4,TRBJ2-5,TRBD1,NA,CASRTGVETQYF,TGTGCCAGCAGAACAGGGGTAGAGACCCAGTACTTC
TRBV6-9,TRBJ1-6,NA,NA,CASSPRVTASSYNSPLHF,TGTGCCAGCAGCCCCCGGGTAACCGCCAGCTCCTATAATTCACCCCTCCACTTT
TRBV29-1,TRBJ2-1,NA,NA,CSVEMGAGNEQFF,TGCAGCGTTGAAATGGGGGCTGGGAATGAGCAGTTCTTC
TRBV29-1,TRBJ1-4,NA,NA,CSVEDPGRSGEKLFF,TGCAGCGTTGAAGATCCCGGCAGGTCCGGGGAAAAACTGTTTTTT
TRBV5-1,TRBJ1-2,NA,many,CASSFGNQHGYTF,TGCGCCAGCAGCTTTGGAAATCAGCATGGCTACACCTTC
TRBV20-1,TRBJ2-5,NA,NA,CSARDPGVIQYF,TGCAGTGCTAGAGATCCAGGGGTTATCCAGTACTTC
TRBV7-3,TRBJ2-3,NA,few,CASGFTDTQYF,TGTGCCAGCGGTTTCACAGATACGCAGTATTTT
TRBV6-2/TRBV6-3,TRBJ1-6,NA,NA,CASSEGQTYNSPLHF,TGTGCCAGCAGTGAAGGACAGACCTATAATTCACCCCTCCACTTT
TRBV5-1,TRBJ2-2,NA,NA,CASSDGPNTGELFF,TGCGCCAGTTCCGACGGTCCGAACACCGGGGAGCTGTTTTTT
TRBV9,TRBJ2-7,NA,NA,CASSPSGGQPYEQYF,TGTGCCAGCAGCCCAAGTGGTGGACAGCCCTACGAGCAGTACTTC
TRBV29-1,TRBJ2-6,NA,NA,CSVERDGTSGANVLTF,TGCAGCGTTGAAAGGGACGGAACCTCTGGGGCCAACGTCCTGACTTTC
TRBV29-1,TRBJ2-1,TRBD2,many,CSLETSGDSYNEQFF,TGCAGCCTAGAGACTAGCGGAGACTCCTACAATGAGCAGTTCTTC
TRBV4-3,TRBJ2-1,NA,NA,CASSQDRVYEQFF,TGCGCCAGCAGCCAAGACAGGGTCTATGAGCAGTTCTTC
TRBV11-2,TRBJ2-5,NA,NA,CASSTDQETQYF,TGTGCCAGCAGCACCGACCAAGAGACCCAGTACTTC
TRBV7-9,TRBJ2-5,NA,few,CASTRGQTQYF,TGTGCCAGCACCCGAGGACAGACCCAGTACTTC
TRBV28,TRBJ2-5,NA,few,CASSTRIKETQYF,TGTGCCAGCAGTACTCGGATTAAAGAGACCCAGTACTTC
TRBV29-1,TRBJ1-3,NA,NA,CSASQGSGNTIYF,TGCAGCGCCTCACAGGGCTCTGGAAACACCATATATTTT